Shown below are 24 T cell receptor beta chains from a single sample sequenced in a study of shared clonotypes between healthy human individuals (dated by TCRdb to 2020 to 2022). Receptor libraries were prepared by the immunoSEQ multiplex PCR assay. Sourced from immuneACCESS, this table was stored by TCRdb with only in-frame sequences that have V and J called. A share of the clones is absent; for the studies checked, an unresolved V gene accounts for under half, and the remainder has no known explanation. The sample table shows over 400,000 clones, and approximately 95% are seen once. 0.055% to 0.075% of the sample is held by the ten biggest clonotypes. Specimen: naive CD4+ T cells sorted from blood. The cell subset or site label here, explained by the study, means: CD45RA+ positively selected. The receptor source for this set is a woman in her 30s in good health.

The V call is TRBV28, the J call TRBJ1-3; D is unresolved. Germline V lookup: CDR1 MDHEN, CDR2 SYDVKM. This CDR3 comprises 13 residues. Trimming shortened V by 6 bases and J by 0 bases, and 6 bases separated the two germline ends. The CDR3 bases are TGTGCCAGCAGCCCAGTCTCTGGAAACACCATATATTTT. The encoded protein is CASSPVSGNTIYF.

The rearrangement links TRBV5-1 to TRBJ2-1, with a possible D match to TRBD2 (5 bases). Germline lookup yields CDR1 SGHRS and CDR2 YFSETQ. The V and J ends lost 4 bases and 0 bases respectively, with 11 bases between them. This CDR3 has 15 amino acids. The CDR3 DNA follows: TGCGCCAGCAGCGCAACCGGGAACTCCTACAATGAGCAGTTCTTC. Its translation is CASSATGNSYNEQFF.

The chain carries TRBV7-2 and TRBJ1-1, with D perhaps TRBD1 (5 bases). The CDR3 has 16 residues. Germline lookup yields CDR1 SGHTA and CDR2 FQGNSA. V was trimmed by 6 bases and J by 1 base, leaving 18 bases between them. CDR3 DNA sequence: TGTGCCAGCAGACAAGTTAGGTCCAGGGAGAACACTGAAGCTTTCTTT. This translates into CASRQVRSRENTEAFF.

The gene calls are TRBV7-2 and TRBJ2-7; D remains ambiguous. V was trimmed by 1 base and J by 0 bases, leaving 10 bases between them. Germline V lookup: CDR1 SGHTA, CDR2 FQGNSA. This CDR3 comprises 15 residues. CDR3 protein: CASSLVSLSSYEQYF. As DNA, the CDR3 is TGTGCCAGCAGCTTAGTGAGTCTAAGCTCCTACGAGCAGTACTTC.

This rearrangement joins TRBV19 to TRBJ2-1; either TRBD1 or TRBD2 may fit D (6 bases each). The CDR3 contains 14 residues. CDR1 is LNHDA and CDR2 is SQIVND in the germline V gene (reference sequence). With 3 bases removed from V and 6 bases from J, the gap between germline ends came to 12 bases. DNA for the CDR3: TGTGCCAGTAGTATCGGGGGCCCACGCAATGAGCAGTTCTTC. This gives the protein CASSIGGPRNEQFF.

The CDR3 loop reads CASSSRLAGGDEQYF. CDR3 coding DNA: TGTGCCAGCAGTTCCCGACTAGCGGGAGGAGACGAGCAGTACTTC. The V call is TRBV27, the J call TRBJ2-5; 13 nucleotides match TRBD2. The J call is doubtful: the DNA matches TRBJ2-7 better. CDR1 and CDR2 (germline): MNHEY, SMNVEV (reference sequence). The CDR3 is 15 amino acids.

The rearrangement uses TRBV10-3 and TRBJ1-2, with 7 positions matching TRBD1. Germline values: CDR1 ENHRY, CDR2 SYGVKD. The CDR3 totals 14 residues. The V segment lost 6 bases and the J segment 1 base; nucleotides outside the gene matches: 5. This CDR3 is CAISVGQNNYGYTF. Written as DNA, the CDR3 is TGTGCCATCAGCGTGGGACAGAATAACTATGGCTACACCTTC.

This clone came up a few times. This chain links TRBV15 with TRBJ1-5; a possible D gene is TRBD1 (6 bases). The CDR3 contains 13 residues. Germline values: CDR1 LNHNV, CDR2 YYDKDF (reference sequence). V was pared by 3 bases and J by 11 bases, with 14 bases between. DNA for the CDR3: TGTGCCACCAGCAGCGAAGGGGGTAGGGCCCAGCATTTT. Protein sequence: CATSSEGGRAQHF.

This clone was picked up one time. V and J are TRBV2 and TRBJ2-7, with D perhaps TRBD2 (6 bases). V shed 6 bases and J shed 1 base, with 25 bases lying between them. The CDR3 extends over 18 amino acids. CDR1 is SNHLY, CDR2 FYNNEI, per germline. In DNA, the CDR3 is TGTGCCAGCAGGGCCGGGGGACTCGCCCCCGAGAGGTCCTACGAGCAGTACTTC. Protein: CASRAGGLAPERSYEQYF.

The CDR3 reads CASSTPGGGPHYGYTF. The CDR3 nucleotides are TGTGCCAGCAGCACCCCGGGGGGGGGACCCCACTATGGCTACACCTTC. The rearrangement links TRBV28 to TRBJ1-2; D possibly corresponds to TRBD1 (5 bases). The germline V gene has CDR1 MDHEN and CDR2 SYDVKM. The CDR3 has 16 amino acids. Trimming took off 6 bases at V and 3 bases at J, with 20 bases between the two ends.

The CDR3 nucleotides are TGTGCCAGCAGCCAAGTGTCCAGCGGGACTGGAAAGTTCTTC. Translating gives CASSQVSSGTGKFF. V and J are TRBV14 and TRBJ2-1, with TRBD2 matching 7 bases. Trimming at V came to 1 base and at J to 14 bases, leaving 11 bases not matched to a gene. The CDR3 totals 14 residues. The germline V gene encodes CDR1 SGHDN and CDR2 FVKESK.

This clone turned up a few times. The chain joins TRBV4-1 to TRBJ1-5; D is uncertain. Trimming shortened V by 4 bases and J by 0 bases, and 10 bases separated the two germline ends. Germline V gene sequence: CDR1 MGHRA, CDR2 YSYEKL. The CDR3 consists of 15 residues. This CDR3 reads CASSRSSYSNQPQHF. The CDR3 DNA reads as TGCGCCAGCAGCCGCTCCAGCTATAGCAATCAGCCCCAGCATTTT.

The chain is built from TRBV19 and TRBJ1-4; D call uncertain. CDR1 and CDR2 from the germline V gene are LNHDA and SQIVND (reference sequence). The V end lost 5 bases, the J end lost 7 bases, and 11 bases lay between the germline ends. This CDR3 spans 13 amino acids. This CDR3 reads CASSLQVFEKLFF. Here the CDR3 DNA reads TGTGCCAGTAGTCTCCAGGTTTTTGAAAAACTGTTTTTT.

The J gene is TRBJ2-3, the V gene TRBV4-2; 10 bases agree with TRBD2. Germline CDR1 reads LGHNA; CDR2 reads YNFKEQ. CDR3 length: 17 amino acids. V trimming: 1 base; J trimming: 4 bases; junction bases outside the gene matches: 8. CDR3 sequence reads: CASSQGRAGGLADTQYF. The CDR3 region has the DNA TGTGCCAGCAGCCAAGGGAGAGCGGGAGGGCTTGCAGATACGCAGTATTTT.

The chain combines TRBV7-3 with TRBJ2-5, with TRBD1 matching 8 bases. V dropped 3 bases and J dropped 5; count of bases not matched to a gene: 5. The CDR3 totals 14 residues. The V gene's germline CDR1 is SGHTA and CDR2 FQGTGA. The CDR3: CASSFDRGSETQYF. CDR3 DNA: TGTGCCAGCAGCTTCGACAGGGGATCCGAGACCCAGTACTTC.

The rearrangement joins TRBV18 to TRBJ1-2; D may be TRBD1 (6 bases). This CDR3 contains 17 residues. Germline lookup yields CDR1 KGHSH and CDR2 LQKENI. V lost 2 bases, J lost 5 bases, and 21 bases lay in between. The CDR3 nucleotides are TGTGCCAGCTCACCAGTAGGGGGGTCAACAGACTCATATGGCTACACCTTC. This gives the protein CASSPVGGSTDSYGYTF.

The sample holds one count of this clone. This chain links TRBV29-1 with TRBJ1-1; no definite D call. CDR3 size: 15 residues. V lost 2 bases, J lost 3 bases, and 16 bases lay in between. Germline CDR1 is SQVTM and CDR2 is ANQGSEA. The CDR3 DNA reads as TGCAGCGTTGAACGAAGGTTAACGGAGCACACTGAAGCTTTCTTT. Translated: CSVERRLTEHTEAFF. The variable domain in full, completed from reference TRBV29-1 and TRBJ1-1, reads SAVISQKPSRDICQRGTSLTIQCQVDSQVTMMFWYRQQPGQSLTLIATANQGSEATYESGFVIDKFPISRPNLTFSTLTVSNMSPEDSSIYLCSVERRLTEHTEAFFGQGTRLTVV.

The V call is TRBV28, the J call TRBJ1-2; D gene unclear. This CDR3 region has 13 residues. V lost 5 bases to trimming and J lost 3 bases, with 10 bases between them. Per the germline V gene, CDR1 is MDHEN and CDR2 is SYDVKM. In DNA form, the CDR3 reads TGTGCCAGCAGTCTTGATCGCCACTATGGCTACACCTTC. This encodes CASSLDRHYGYTF.

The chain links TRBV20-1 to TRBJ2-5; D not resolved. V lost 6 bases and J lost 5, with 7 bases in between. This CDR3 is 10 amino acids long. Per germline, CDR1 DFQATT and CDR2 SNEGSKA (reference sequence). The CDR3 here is CSARMETQYF. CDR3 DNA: TGCAGTGCCAGAATGGAGACCCAGTACTTC.

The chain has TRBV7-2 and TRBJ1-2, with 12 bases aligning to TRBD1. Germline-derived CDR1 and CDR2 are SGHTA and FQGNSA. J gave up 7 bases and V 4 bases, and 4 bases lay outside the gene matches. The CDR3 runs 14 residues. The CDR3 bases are TGTGCCAGCAGCTCGGGACAGGGGGCGGTTGGCTACACCTTC. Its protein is CASSSGQGAVGYTF. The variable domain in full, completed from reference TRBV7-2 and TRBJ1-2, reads GAGVSQSPSNKVTEKGKDVELRCDPISGHTALYWYRQSLGQGLEFLIYFQGNSAPDKSGLPSDRFSAERTGGSVSTLTIQRTQQEDSAVYLCASSSGQGAVGYTFGSGTRLTVV.

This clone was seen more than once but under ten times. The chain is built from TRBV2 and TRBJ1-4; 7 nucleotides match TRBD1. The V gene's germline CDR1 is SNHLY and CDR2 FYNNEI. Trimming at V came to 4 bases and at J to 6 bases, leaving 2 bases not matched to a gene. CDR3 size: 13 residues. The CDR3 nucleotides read TGTGCCAGCAGTGTAGGGGGCGATGAAAAACTGTTTTTT. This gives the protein CASSVGGDEKLFF.

CDR3 in amino acids: CASSLGTGTPRANVLTF. Here the CDR3 DNA reads TGCGCCAGCAGCCTGGGGACAGGGACCCCTCGGGCCAACGTCCTGACTTTC. This chain joins TRBV5-1 and TRBJ2-6, with TRBD1 matching over 9 bases. This CDR3 has 17 residues. V lost 4 bases, J lost 5 bases, and 10 bases stayed unmatched. CDR1 and CDR2 from the germline V gene are SGHRS and YFSETQ.

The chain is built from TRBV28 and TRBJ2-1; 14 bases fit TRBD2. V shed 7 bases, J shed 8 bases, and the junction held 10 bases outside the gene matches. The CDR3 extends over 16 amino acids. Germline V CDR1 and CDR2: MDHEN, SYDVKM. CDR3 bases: TGTGCCAGCACGGGGACTAGCGGGGGTCAATGGGATGAGCAGTTCTTC. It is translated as CASTGTSGGQWDEQFF.

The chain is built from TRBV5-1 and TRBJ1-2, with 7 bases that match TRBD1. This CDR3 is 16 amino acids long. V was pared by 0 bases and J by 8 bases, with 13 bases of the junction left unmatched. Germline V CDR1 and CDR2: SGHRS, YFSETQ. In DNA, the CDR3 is TGCGCCAGCAGCTTGGTAAGGGACAGATTAGGTCGAGGCTACACCTTC. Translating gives CASSLVRDRLGRGYTF.